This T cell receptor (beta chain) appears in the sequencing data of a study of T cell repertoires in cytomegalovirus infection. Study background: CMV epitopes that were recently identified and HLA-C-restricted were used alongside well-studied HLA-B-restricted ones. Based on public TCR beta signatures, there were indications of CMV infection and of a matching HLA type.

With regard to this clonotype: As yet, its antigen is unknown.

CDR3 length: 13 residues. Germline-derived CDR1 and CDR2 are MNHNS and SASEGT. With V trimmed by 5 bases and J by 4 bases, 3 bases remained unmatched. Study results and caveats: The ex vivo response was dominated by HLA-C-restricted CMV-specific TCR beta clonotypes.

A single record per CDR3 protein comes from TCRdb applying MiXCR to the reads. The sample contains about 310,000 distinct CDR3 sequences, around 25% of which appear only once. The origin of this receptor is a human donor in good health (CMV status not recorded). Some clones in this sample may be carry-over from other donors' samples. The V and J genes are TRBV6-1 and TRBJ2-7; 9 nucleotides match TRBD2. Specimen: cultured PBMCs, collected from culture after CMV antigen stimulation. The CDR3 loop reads CASSLAGAYEQYV. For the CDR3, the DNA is TGTGCCAGCAGTTTAGCGGGAGCATACGAGCAGTACGTC.